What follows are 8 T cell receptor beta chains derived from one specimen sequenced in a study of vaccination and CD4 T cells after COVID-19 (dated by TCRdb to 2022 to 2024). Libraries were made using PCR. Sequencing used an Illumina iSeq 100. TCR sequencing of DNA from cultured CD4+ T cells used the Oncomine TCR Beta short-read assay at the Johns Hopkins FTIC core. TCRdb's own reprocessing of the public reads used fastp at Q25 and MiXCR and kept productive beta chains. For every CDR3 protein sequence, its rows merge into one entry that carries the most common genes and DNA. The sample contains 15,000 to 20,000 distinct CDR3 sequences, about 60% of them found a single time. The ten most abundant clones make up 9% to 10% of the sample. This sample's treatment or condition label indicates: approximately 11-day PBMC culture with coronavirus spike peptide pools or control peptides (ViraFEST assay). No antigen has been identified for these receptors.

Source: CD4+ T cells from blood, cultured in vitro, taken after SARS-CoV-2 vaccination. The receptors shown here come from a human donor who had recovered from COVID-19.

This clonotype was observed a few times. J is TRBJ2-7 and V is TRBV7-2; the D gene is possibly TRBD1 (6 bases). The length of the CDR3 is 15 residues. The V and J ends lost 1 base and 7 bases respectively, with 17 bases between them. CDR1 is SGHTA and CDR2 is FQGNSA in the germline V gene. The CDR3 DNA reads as TGTGCCAGCAGCTTAGTGGGGGCAGGCCTCGGAGAGCAGTACTTC. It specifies CASSLVGAGLGEQYF. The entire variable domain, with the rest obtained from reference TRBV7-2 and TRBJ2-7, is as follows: GAGVSQSPSNKVTEKGKDVELRCDPISGHTALYWYRQSLGQGLEFLIYFQGNSAPDKSGLPSDRFSAERTGGSVSTLTIQRTQQEDSAVYLCASSLVGAGLGEQYFGPGTRLTVT.

The CDR3 loop is CASSVVASNTEAFF. CDR3 nucleotides: TGTGCCAGCAGCGTAGTCGCATCGAACACTGAAGCTTTCTTT. V is TRBV9 and J is TRBJ1-1; D call uncertain. The germline V gene has CDR1 SGDLS and CDR2 YYNGEE. Between the trimmed V and J ends, which lost 0 bases and 1 base, there was a span of 7 bases. The CDR3 is 14 residues long.

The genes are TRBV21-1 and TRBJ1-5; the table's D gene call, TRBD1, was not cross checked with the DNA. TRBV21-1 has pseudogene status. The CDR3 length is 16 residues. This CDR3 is CASSKASCRGRGSQHF. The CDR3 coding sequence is TGTGCCAGCAGCAAAGCCTCATGCAGGGGGCGCGGGTCCCAGCATTTT.

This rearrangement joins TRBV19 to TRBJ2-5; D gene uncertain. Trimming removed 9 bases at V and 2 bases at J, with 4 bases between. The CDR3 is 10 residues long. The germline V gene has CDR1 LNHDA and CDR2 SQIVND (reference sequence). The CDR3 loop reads CASGQETQYF. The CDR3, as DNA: TGTGCCAGCGGACAAGAGACCCAGTACTTC.

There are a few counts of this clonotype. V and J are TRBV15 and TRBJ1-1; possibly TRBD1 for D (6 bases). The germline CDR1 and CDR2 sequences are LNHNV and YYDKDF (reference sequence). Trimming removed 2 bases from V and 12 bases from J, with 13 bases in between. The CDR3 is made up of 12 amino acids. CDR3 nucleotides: TGTGCCACCAGCAGATTACAGGGTAAACCTTTCTTT. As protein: CATSRLQGKPFF.

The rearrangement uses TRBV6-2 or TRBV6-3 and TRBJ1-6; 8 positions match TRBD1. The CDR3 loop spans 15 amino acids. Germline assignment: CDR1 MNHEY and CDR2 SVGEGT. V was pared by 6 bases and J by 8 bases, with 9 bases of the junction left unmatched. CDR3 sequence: CASRSQDRAHSPLHF. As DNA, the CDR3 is TGTGCCAGCAGATCACAGGACAGGGCGCATTCACCCCTCCACTTT.

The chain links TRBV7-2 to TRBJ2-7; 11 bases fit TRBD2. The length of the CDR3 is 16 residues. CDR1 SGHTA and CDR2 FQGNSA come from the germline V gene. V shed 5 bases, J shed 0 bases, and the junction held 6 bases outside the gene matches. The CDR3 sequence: CASSPRGLAASYEQYF. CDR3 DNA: TGTGCCAGCAGCCCTAGGGGACTAGCGGCCTCCTACGAGCAGTACTTC.

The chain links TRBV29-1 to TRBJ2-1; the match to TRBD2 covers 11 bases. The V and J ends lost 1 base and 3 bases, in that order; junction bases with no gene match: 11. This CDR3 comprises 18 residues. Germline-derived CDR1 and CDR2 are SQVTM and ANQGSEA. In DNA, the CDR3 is TGCAGCGTTGAAGGTGTACTAGCGGGAGCTTTAGGCTACAATGAGCAGTTCTTC. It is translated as CSVEGVLAGALGYNEQFF.